This T cell receptor beta chain originates from a study of blood T cell repertoires in COVID-19. Turning to the study itself: Italy, Spain and the United States were the sources of the convalescent and acute COVID-19 samples. In each case, the material was cDNA or gDNA derived from T cells, B-cell-depleted T cells, or PBMCs.

Germline V CDR1 and CDR2: SGHAT, FQDESV (reference sequence). The ends were cut back, 1 base at V and 2 bases at J, with 9 bases in the middle. The CDR3 covers 14 residues. The Seattle site enrolled patients during active infection and followed them longitudinally. Authors' processing steps: Amplification from reference gene primers served as the basis for estimated nucleated cell counts. Sequenced by immunoSEQ multiplex PCR; TCRdb stores in-frame clones only, minus some. That table supplies the V and J calls and clone size; D and trimming were determined from the DNA. The sample has 45,000 to 50,000 clones; over 75% are singletons.

Sequencing was done on a sample of peripheral blood. The receptor was isolated from a woman at least 80 years old with COVID-19, enrolled during active disease. This chain links TRBV11-1 with TRBJ2-7; perhaps TRBD1 as D (5 bases). The CDR3: CASSLESGPYEQYF. DNA for the CDR3: TGTGCCAGCAGCTTAGAATCAGGGCCCTACGAGCAGTACTTC.